The TCR beta chain described here comes from a study of T cells after yellow fever vaccination. Overall study findings and caveats: A weaker but faster secondary response was observed, peaking on day 5 versus 15. Clonotype sharing between CD4 and CD8 compartments was small.

Universal primer sites and UMIs were introduced during 5'RACE template-switching synthesis of TCR cDNA. TCRdb used MiXCR to reprocess the 5' RACE reads, holding one entry per CDR3 protein. The top ten hold around 18% of the sample, which has about 400,000 distinct CDR3 sequences, 9.5% to 13% seen once. The CDR3 totals 17 residues. Losses at the gene ends were 1 base for V and 1 base for J; bases not matched to a gene: 9. This clonotype was counted ten times or more. What it recognizes is unknown. This clonotype was sampled from a man younger than 35 who received the YFV17D yellow fever vaccine. The material sequenced was PBMCs, taken on the day of the first yellow fever vaccination. V usage is TRBV12-3 or TRBV12-4 and J usage is TRBJ2-5; 7 bases fit TRBD2. The CDR3 region has the DNA TGTGCCAGCAGTTTAGGTCCCCTAGGACTAGGCCAAGAGACCCAGTACTTC. It yields the protein CASSLGPLGLGQETQYF.